This T cell receptor (beta chain) was sequenced during a study of blood T cell repertoires in COVID-19. Study-level information: The origin of the acute and convalescent COVID-19 samples was the United States, Italy and Spain. Sources were T cells, B-cell-depleted T cells, or PBMCs; the material itself was cDNA or gDNA.

Per the original methods: Reference gene primer amplification yielded estimated nucleated cell counts. Clones were sequenced by immunoSEQ multiplex PCR, and TCRdb holds only the in-frame ones, with some missing. The V and J calls and clone size come from that table; D and trimming were worked out from the DNA. The table includes under 90,000 clones, around nine tenths detected once. V was pared by 0 bases and J by 4 bases, with 15 bases between. The CDR3 is made up of 16 amino acids. Germline CDR1 is KGHSH and CDR2 is LQKENI. The clonotype was recovered from a man between 65 and 85 years old with active or convalescent COVID-19. The sequenced sample was peripheral blood. The rearrangement joins TRBV18 to TRBJ1-2, with D maybe TRBD1 (6 bases). The CDR3, as DNA: TGTGCCAGCTCACCACCAGGGCAGGGGTCCCGCTATGGCTACACCTTC. The encoded protein is CASSPPGQGSRYGYTF.